This TCR beta chain is from a study of CD8 T cells in Susac syndrome. RNA, at roughly 0.5 to 1 ug, was reverse transcribed with random hexamers. TCRdb fed the immunoSEQ multiplex PCR reads into MiXCR, producing one record per CDR3 protein. Of roughly 150,000 distinct CDR3 sequences in the sample, roughly 94% were seen once. This clonotype turned up a few times. This receptor was obtained from a human donor in good health. The material sequenced was CD4+ T cells from PBMCs.

CDR3 residues: CASSVGQGHYEQYF. CDR3 DNA: TGTGCCAGCAGCGTAGGACAGGGGCACTACGAGCAGTACTTC. The chain combines TRBV9 with TRBJ2-7; TRBD1 aligns across 8 bases. V trimming: 0 bases; J trimming: 3 bases; junction bases outside the gene matches: 2. CDR3 length equals 14 residues. Germline V CDR1 and CDR2: SGDLS, YYNGEE.